What follows is one TCR beta chain and its context. Its matching antigen is unknown. The PCR employed 60 Vbeta primers together with 13 Jbeta primers. Clones were read by immunoSEQ multiplex PCR, and TCRdb kept only the in-frame ones, dropping some. The sample is made up of about 200,000 clones, and the top ten hold 0.9% to 1.4% of it. The data stem from a study of cytomegalovirus exposure and HLA in healthy donors. Whole-study results and caveats: Donors were assumed by presence/absence analyses to have roughly uniform sequencing depth. Earlier analysis found most TCR beta V segments productive about 90% or about 30% of the time.

Germline CDR1 and CDR2: SGHDT and YYEEEE. The CDR3 contains 15 residues. The V and J ends lost 4 bases and 1 base respectively, with 14 bases between them. The TCR originated in a girl between 2 and 10 years old in good health and CMV-seropositive. Sequencing was done on a sample of PBMCs. J is TRBJ1-1 and V is TRBV5-6, with a tentative D call TRBD1 (6 bases). This chain's CDR3 is CASSPRQAPNTEAFF. Here the CDR3 DNA reads TGTGCCAGCAGCCCCAGACAGGCCCCGAACACTGAAGCTTTCTTT.